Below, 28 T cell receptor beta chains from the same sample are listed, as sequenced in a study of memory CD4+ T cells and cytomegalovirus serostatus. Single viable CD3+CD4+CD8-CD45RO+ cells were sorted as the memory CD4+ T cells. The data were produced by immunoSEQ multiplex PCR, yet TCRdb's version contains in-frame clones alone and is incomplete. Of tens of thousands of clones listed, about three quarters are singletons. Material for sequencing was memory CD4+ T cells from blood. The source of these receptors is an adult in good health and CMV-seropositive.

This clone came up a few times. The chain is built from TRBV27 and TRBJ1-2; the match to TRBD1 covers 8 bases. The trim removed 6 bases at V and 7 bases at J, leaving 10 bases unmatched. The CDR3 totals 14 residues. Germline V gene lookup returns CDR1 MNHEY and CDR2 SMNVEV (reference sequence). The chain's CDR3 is CASRQDRAFVGYTF. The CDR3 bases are TGTGCCAGCAGACAGGACAGGGCTTTTGTTGGCTACACCTTC.

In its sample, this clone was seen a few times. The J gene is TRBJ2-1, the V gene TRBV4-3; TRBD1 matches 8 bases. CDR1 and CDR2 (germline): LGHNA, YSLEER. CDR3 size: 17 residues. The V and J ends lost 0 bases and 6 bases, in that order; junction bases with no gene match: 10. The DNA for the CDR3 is TGCGCCAGCAGCCAAGATCCTGATTCCAGGGGGCTCAATGAGCAGTTCTTC. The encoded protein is CASSQDPDSRGLNEQFF.

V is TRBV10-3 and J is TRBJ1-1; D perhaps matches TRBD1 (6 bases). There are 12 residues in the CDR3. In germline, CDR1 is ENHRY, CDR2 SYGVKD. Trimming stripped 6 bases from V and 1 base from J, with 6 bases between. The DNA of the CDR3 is TGTGCCATCAGGGGACAGAACACTGAAGCTTTCTTT. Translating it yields CAIRGQNTEAFF.

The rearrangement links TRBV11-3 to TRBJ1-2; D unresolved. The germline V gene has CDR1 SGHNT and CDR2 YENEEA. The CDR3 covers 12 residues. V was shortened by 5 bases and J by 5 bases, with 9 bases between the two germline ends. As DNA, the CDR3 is TGTGCCAGCAGCGATGACACATATGGCTACACCTTC. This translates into CASSDDTYGYTF.

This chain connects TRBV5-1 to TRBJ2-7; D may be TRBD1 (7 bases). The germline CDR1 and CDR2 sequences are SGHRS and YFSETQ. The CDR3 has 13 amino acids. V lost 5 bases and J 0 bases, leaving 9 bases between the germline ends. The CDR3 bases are TGCGCCAGCAGGGAGGGGGCCTCCTACGAGCAGTACTTC. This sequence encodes CASREGASYEQYF.

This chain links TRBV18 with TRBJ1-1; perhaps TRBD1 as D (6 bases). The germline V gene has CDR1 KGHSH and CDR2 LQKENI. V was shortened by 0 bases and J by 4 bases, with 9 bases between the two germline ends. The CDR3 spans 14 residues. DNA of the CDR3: TGTGCCAGCTCACCACCCCGAGGGGGCACTGAAGCTTTCTTT. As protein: CASSPPRGGTEAFF.

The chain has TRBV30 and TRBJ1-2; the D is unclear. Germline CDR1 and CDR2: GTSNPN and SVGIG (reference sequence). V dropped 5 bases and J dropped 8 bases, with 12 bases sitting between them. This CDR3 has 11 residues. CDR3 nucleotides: TGTGCCTGGTCTACTTCGGGCGGCTACACCTTC. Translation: CAWSTSGGYTF.

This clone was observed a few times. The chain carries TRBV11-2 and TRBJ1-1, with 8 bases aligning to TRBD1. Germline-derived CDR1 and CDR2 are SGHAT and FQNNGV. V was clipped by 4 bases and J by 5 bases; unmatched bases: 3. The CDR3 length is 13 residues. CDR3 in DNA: TGTGCCAGCAGCTACCAGGGGGCGACTGAAGCTTTCTTT. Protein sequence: CASSYQGATEAFF.

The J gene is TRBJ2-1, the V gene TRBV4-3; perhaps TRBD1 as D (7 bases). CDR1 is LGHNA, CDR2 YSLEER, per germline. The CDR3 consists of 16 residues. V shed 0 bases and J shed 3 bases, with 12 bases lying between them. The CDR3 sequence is CASSQDAGQSYNEQFF. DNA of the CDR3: TGCGCCAGCAGCCAAGATGCGGGACAGAGCTACAATGAGCAGTTCTTC.

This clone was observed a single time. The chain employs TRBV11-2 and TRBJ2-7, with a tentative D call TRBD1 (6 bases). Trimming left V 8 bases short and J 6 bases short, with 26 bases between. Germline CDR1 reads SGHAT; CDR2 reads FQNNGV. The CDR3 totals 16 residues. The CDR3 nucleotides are TGTGCCAGCCGAACTCCCAGGGGCCACTCTCTGGGCGAGCAGTACTTC. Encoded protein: CASRTPRGHSLGEQYF. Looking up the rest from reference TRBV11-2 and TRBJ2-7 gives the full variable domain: EAGVAQSPRYKIIEKRQSVAFWCNPISGHATLYWYQQILGQGPKLLIQFQNNGVVDDSQLPKDRFSAERLKGVDSTLKIQPAKLEDSAVYLCASRTPRGHSLGEQYFGPGTRLTVT.

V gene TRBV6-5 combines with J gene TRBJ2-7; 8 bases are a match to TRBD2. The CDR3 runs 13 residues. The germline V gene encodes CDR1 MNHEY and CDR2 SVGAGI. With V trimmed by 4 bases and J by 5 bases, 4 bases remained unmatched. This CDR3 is CASSSGGYDEQYF. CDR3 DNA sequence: TGTGCCAGCAGTTCGGGGGGGTACGACGAGCAGTACTTC.

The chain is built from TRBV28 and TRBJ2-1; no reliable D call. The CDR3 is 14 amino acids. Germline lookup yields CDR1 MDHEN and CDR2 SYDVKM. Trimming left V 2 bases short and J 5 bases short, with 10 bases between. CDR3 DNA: TGTGCCAGCAGTTTACCGCTGGGAAACAATGAGCAGTTCTTC. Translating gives CASSLPLGNNEQFF.

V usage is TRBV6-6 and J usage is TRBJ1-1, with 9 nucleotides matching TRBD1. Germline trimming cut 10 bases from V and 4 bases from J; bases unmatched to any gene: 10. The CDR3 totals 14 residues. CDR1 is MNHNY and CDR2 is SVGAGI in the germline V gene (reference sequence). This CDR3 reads CAILGQGGVTEAFF. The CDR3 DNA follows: TGTGCCATATTGGGACAGGGAGGGGTCACTGAAGCTTTCTTT.

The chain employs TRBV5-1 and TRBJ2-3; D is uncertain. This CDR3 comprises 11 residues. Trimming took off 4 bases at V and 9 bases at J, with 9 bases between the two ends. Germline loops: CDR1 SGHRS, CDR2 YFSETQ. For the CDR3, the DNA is TGCGCCAGCAGCACAGACTCGACGCAGTATTTT. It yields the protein CASSTDSTQYF. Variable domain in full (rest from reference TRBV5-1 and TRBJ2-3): KAGVTQTPRYLIKTRGQQVTLSCSPISGHRSVSWYQQTPGQGLQFLFEYFSETQRNKGNFPGRFSGRQFSNSRSEMNVSTLELGDSALYLCASSTDSTQYFGPGTRLTVL.

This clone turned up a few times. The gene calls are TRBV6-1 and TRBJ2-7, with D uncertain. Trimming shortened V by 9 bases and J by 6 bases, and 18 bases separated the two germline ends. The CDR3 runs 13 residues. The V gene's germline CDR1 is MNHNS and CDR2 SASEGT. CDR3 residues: CASQMRLCGEQYF. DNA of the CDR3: TGTGCCAGTCAAATGCGGCTTTGTGGCGAGCAGTACTTC.

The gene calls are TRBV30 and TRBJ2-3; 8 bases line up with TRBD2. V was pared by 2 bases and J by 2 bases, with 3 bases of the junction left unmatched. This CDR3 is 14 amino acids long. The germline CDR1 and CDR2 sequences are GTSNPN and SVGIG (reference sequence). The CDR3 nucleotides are TGTGCCTGGAGTATCGGACTAGCCACAGATACGCAGTATTTT. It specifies CAWSIGLATDTQYF.

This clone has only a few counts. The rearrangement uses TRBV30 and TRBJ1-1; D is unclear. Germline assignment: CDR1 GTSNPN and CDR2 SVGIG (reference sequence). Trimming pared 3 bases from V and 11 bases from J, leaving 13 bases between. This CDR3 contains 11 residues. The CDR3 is CAWRGREEAFF. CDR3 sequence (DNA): TGTGCCTGGAGAGGGCGGGAGGAGGCTTTCTTT.

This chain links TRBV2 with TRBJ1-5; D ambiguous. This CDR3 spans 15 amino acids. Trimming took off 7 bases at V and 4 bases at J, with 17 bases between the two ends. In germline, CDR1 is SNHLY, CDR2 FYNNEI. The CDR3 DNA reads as TGTGCCAGCACCAGACGACTATCGGCAAATCAGCCCCAGCATTTT. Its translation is CASTRRLSANQPQHF.

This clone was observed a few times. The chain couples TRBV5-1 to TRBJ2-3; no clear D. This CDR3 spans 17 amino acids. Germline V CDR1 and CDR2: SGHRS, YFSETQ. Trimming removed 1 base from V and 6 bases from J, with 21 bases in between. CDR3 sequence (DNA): TGCGCCAGCAGCTTGAGAAGCTTGGATAGTTTTAGGGATACGCAGTATTTT. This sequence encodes CASSLRSLDSFRDTQYF.

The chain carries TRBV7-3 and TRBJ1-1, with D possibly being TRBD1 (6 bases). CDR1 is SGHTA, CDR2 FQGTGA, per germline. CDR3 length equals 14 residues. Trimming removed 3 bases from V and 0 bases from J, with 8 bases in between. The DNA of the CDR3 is TGTGCCAGCAGCTTTCAGGGGATGAACACTGAAGCTTTCTTT. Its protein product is CASSFQGMNTEAFF.

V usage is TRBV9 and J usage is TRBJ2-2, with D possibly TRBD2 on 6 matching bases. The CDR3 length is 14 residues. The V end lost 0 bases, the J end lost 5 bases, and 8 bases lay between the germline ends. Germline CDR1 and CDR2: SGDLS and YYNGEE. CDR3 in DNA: TGTGCCAGCAGCGTAGCTGGGGGGACCGGGGAGCTGTTTTTT. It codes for CASSVAGGTGELFF.

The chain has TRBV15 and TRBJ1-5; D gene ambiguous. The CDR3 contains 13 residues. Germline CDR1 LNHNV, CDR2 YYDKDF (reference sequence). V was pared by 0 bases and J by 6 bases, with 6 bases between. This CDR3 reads CATSRDVSQPQHF. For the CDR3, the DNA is TGTGCCACCAGCAGAGACGTGAGTCAGCCCCAGCATTTT.

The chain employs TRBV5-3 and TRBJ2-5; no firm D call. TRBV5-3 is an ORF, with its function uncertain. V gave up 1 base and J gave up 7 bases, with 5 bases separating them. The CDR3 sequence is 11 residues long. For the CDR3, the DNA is TGTGCCAGAAGCTTGTCAGGGACCCAGTACTTC. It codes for CARSLSGTQYF.

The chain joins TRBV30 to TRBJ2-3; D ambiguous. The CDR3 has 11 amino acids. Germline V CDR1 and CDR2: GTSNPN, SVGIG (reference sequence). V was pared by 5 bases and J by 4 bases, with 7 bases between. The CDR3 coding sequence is TGTGCCTGGTCCAGACCAGATACGCAGTATTTT. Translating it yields CAWSRPDTQYF.

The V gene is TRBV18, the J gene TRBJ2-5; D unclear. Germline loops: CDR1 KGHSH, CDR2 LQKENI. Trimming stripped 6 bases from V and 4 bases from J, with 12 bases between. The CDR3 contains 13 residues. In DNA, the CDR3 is TGTGCCAGCTCTCCTACCGGGTCAGAGACCCAGTACTTC. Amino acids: CASSPTGSETQYF.

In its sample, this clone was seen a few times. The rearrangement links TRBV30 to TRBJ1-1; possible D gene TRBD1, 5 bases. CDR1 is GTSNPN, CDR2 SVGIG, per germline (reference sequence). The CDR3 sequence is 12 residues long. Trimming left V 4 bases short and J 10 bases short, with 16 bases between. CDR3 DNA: TGTGCCTGGAAGTCGGGGACCGGGAGAGCTTTCTTT. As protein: CAWKSGTGRAFF.

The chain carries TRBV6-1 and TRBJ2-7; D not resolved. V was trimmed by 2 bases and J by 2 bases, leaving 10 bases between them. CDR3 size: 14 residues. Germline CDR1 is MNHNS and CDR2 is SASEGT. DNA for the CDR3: TGTGCCAGCAGTGAACGGGTCCTCCCCTACGAGCAGTACGTC. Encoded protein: CASSERVLPYEQYV.

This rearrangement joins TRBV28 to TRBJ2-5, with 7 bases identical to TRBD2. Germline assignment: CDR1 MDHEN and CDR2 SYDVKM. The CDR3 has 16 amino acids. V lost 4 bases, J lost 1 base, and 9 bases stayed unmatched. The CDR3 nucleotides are TGTGCCAGCAGTTCACCCTCAGCTAGCGGCCAAGAGACCCAGTACTTC. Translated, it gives CASSSPSASGQETQYF.